Given below is one TCR beta chain in context. The sample is drawn from a study of PD-L1 blockade in urothelial cancer. Study at large: Investigators checked blood 3 weeks (second dose) and 6 weeks after treatment start.

Sequencing was performed with immunoSEQ multiplex PCR; in TCRdb, only in-frame clones are kept and a portion is missing. The data contain around 100,000 clones, about 91% of them singletons. Time point here: peripheral blood 6 weeks after treatment start. The length of the CDR3 is 15 residues. The ends lost 5 bases at V and 2 bases at J; junction bases unmatched: 4. Germline-derived CDR1 and CDR2 are SEHNR and FQNEAQ (reference sequence). The sequence came from a man between 60 and 70 years old with urothelial cancer. The V call is TRBV7-9, the J call TRBJ2-2; 8 bases fit TRBD2. This specimen consisted of PBMCs, obtained around atezolizumab (anti-PD-L1) treatment. The CDR3: CASSPGLGNTGELFF. The CDR3 region has the DNA TGTGCCAGCAGCCCGGGACTAGGCAACACCGGGGAGCTGTTTTTT.